This T cell receptor (beta chain) appears in the sequencing data of a study of blood T cell repertoires in COVID-19. Study summary: Whether acute or convalescent, the COVID-19 samples came from the United States, Italy and Spain. T cells, B-cell-depleted T cells, or PBMCs provided the cDNA or gDNA that served as material.

This CDR3 has 18 amino acids. Ages ranged from about 18 to 89 years, with residence in 24 US areas. Cohort 3 donors counted as recovered after two negative PCRs, clearance, or resolved symptoms. Measured with immunoSEQ multiplex PCR; TCRdb has only the in-frame clones, and not every one. The sample includes 150,000 or so clones, approximately 81% of them seen just once. V usage is TRBV12-2 and J usage is TRBJ2-1; TRBD2 is the table's D call, not checked against the DNA. TRBV12-2 corresponds to a pseudogene. Sequencing was performed on PBMCs or T cells enriched from blood (not recorded which). The sequence was collected from a woman between 50 and 59 years old who had recovered from COVID-19. The CDR3 nucleotides are TGTGCAAGTCGCTTAGCGCTAGGGATACTAGCGGGAGGGTCTGAGCAGTTCTTC. It specifies CASRLALGILAGGSEQFF.